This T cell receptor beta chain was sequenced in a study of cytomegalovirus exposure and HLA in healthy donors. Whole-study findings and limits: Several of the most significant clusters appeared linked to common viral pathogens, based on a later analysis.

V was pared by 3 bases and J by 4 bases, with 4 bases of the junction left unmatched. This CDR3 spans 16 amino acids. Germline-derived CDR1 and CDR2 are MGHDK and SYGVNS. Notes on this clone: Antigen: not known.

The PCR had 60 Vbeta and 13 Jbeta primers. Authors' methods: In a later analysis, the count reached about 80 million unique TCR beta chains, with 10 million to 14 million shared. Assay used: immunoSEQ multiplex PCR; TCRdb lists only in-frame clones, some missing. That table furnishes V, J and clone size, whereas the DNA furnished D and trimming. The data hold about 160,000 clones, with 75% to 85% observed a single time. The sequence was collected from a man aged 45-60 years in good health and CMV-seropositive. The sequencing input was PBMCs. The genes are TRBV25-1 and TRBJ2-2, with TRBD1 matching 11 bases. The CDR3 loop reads CASSDWGTGGTGELFF. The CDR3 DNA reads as TGTGCCAGCAGTGACTGGGGGACAGGGGGCACCGGGGAGCTGTTTTTT.